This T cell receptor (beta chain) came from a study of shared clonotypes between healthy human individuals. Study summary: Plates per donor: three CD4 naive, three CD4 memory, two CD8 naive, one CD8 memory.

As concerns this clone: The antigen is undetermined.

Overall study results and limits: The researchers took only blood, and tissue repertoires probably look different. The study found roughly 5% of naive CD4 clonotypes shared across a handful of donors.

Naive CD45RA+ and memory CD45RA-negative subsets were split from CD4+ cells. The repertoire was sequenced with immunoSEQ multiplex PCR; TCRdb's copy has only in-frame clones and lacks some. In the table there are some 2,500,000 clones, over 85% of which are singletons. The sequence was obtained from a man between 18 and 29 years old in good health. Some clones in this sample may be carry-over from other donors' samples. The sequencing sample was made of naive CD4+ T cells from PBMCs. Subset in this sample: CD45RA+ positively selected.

The chain's CDR3 is CASRQGSDQPQHF. The CDR3 nucleotides read TGCGCCAGCCGACAGGGAAGTGATCAGCCCCAGCATTTT. The V call is TRBV5-1, the J call TRBJ1-5; TRBD1 matches at 7 bases. CDR3 size: 13 residues. Germline-derived CDR1 and CDR2 are SGHRS and YFSETQ. After removal of 7 bases from V and 5 bases from J, the junction contained 6 bases not matched to a gene.